The 15 T cell receptor beta chains below all came from one sample that was sequenced in a study of blood T cell repertoires in COVID-19. Only in-frame clones appear in the TCRdb table, and some are missing; sequencing was by immunoSEQ multiplex PCR. The sample shows more than 200,000 clones, approximately 86% of them seen only once. Sequenced material: peripheral blood. These receptor sequences come from a man aged 25 to 40 with active or convalescent COVID-19.

V and J are TRBV5-5 and TRBJ1-1; the D gene is possibly TRBD1 (5 bases). V lost 2 bases and J 7 bases, leaving 15 bases between the germline ends. CDR1 is SGHKS, CDR2 YYEKEE, per germline (reference sequence). CDR3 size: 14 residues. CDR3 loop: CASSFGHFRLEAFF. The DNA for the CDR3 is TGTGCCAGCAGCTTTGGACACTTTCGCCTTGAAGCTTTCTTT.

The chain combines TRBV6-5 with TRBJ2-2; possibly TRBD2 for D (6 bases). This CDR3 comprises 15 residues. Germline V gene data show CDR1 as MNHEY and CDR2 as SVGAGI. With 7 bases removed from V and 6 bases from J, the gap between germline ends came to 18 bases. CDR3 amino acids: CASTPGGNYAGELFF. The CDR3 DNA reads as TGTGCCAGCACCCCTGGAGGGAACTATGCCGGGGAGCTGTTTTTT.

The V and J genes are TRBV4-3 and TRBJ1-5; possible D gene TRBD1, 5 bases. The CDR3 is 13 residues long. The germline V gene has CDR1 LGHNA and CDR2 YSLEER. Trimming removed 0 bases from V and 7 bases from J, with 7 bases in between. CDR3 protein: CASSQDQGQPQHF. The DNA of the CDR3 is TGCGCCAGCAGCCAAGATCAGGGCCAGCCCCAGCATTTT.

Comment on this clone: Other DNA sequences from this sample encode an identical CDR3 as well. CDR3 region: CASSRSGGLYNEQFF. CDR3 nucleotide sequence: TGCGCCAGCTCGAGAAGCGGTGGTCTCTACAATGAGCAGTTCTTC. The chain is built from TRBV5-1 and TRBJ2-1, with D maybe TRBD2 (5 bases). CDR1 and CDR2 from the germline V gene are SGHRS and YFSETQ. V shed 7 bases and J shed 3 bases, with 17 bases lying between them. This CDR3 region has 15 residues.

CDR3: CASSRSSSASTEAFF. For the CDR3, the DNA is TGTGCCAGCTCACGTAGTTCCTCAGCGAGCACTGAAGCTTTCTTT. The genes are TRBV18 and TRBJ1-1, with D hard to call. CDR1 and CDR2 from the germline V gene are KGHSH and LQKENI. V was shortened by 4 bases and J by 4 bases, with 16 bases between the two germline ends. CDR3 length: 15 amino acids.

The chain uses TRBV9 and TRBJ2-6, with 7 positions matching TRBD1. The CDR3 spans 17 residues. Germline V CDR1 and CDR2: SGDLS, YYNGEE. With V trimmed by 2 bases and J by 0 bases, 5 bases remained unmatched. CDR3: CASSVNRDSSGANVLTF. For the CDR3, the DNA is TGTGCCAGCAGCGTCAACAGGGACAGCTCTGGGGCCAACGTCCTGACTTTC.

This clone was seen a few times. The chain uses TRBV6-5 and TRBJ1-6; the D gene is possibly TRBD1 (5 bases). The V end lost 8 bases, the J end lost 2 bases, and 10 bases lay between the germline ends. From germline, CDR1 is MNHEY and CDR2 SVGAGI. This CDR3 has 14 amino acids. CDR3: CASSAGPYNSPLHF. The CDR3 region has the DNA TGTGCCAGCTCGGCGGGGCCCTATAATTCACCCCTCCACTTT.

V and J are TRBV4-1 and TRBJ1-4; D perhaps matches TRBD1 (6 bases). V lost 1 base, J lost 11 bases, and 17 bases lay in between. The germline V gene encodes CDR1 MGHRA and CDR2 YSYEKL. This CDR3 has 15 residues. CDR3 loop: CASSQGTEGEMKLFF. CDR3 nucleotide sequence: TGCGCCAGCAGCCAAGGGACAGAGGGGGAAATGAAACTGTTTTTT.

This chain uses TRBV11-2 with TRBJ2-1, with D possibly being TRBD1 (5 bases). Trimming cost V 5 bases and J 0 bases, with 20 bases left between them. The CDR3 is made up of 18 amino acids. The germline V gene has CDR1 SGHAT and CDR2 FQNNGV. The CDR3 nucleotides are TGTGCCAGCAGCCCAGAGCACAGGCTTCAAAACTCCTACAATGAGCAGTTCTTC. Translated: CASSPEHRLQNSYNEQFF. Supplemented by reference TRBV11-2 and TRBJ2-1, the full variable domain reads EAGVAQSPRYKIIEKRQSVAFWCNPISGHATLYWYQQILGQGPKLLIQFQNNGVVDDSQLPKDRFSAERLKGVDSTLKIQPAKLEDSAVYLCASSPEHRLQNSYNEQFFGPGTRLTVL.

This clone was recorded only once. The chain recombines TRBV4-3 with TRBJ2-1; TRBD1 matches 7 bases. Trimming at V came to 1 base and at J to 6 bases, leaving 6 bases not matched to a gene. Germline V CDR1 and CDR2: LGHNA, YSLEER. This CDR3 comprises 15 residues. The CDR3 region has the DNA TGCGCCAGCAGCCAAGGAGCCGCAGGGGGCAATGAGCAGTTCTTC. Protein product: CASSQGAAGGNEQFF.

CDR3 sequence reads: CASSPKEGGDQPQHF. CDR3 in DNA: TGTGCCAGCAGCCCGAAGGAGGGAGGGGATCAGCCCCAGCATTTT. V and J are TRBV27 and TRBJ1-5; perhaps TRBD1 as D (5 bases). The CDR3 length is 15 residues. Germline V lookup: CDR1 MNHEY, CDR2 SMNVEV (reference sequence). V lost 6 bases, J lost 5 bases, and 17 bases lay in between.

The chain carries TRBV4-1 and TRBJ1-2; D gene ambiguous. V was shortened by 0 bases and J by 0 bases, with 8 bases between the two germline ends. The germline V gene has CDR1 MGHRA and CDR2 YSYEKL. The CDR3 length is 15 residues. CDR3 loop: CASSQEGRSNYGYTF. DNA of the CDR3: TGCGCCAGCAGCCAAGAGGGCAGATCTAACTATGGCTACACCTTC.

This chain connects TRBV4-1 to TRBJ2-1; D is unresolved. Per the germline V gene, CDR1 is MGHRA and CDR2 is YSYEKL. Trimming took 2 bases from V and 5 from J, leaving 10 bases between them. CDR3 length equals 14 residues. This CDR3 is CASSQYSPDNEQFF. Written as DNA, the CDR3 is TGCGCCAGCAGCCAATATAGTCCTGACAATGAGCAGTTCTTC.

The chain uses TRBV27 and TRBJ2-2; D not resolved. Per germline, CDR1 MNHEY and CDR2 SMNVEV (reference sequence). CDR3 length equals 13 residues. Between the trimmed V and J ends, which lost 9 bases and 7 bases, there was a span of 15 bases. This CDR3 reads CASRALGGGELFF. The CDR3 DNA reads as TGTGCCAGTCGTGCGCTCGGTGGCGGGGAGCTGTTTTTT.

The V call is TRBV10-1, the J call TRBJ1-2, with 7 bases lining up with TRBD1. Per the germline V gene, CDR1 is WNHNN and CDR2 is SYGVQD (reference sequence). The CDR3 runs to 13 residues. The J segment lost 2 bases and the V segment lost 7 bases, leaving 4 bases of the junction unmatched. The CDR3 nucleotides read TGCGCCAGCATTAGGGACAGCAACTATGGCTACACCTTC. This translates into CASIRDSNYGYTF.